The 18 T cell receptor beta chains listed next were all sequenced from one sample in a study of PD-1 blockade in classical Hodgkin lymphoma. Generated by immunoSEQ multiplex PCR, the TCRdb table keeps only in-frame clones and is missing some. The sample has about 43,000 clones; approximately 72% are singletons. Relapse after autologous stem cell transplantation occurred in every patient, and brentuximab vedotin exposure varied. Here the sequenced sample was peripheral blood mononuclear cells (PBMCs), taken before the second cycle of nivolumab. All receptors come from a human donor with classical Hodgkin lymphoma.

V usage is TRBV28 and J usage is TRBJ2-4, with TRBD1 identical over 8 bases. The germline gives CDR1 MDHEN, CDR2 SYDVKM. The CDR3 has 15 residues. Trimming cost V 6 bases and J 3 bases; bases outside gene matches: 7. The CDR3 nucleotides are TGTGCCAGCAGCATATACAGGGGGGACAAAAACATTCAGTACTTC. Translated, it gives CASSIYRGDKNIQYF.

The chain carries TRBV5-4 and TRBJ2-5; D gene uncertain. CDR1 is SGHNT, CDR2 YYREEE, per germline (reference sequence). With 0 bases removed from V and 2 bases from J, the gap between germline ends came to 8 bases. This CDR3 comprises 14 residues. CDR3 DNA: TGTGCCAGCAGCTTGGGGGCTGTACAAGAGACCCAGTACTTC. Translation gives CASSLGAVQETQYF.

The chain employs TRBV28 and TRBJ1-6, with 10 bases aligning to TRBD1. Germline V gives CDR1 MDHEN, CDR2 SYDVKM. The CDR3 covers 19 residues. V shed 4 bases, J shed 10 bases, and the junction held 19 bases outside the gene matches. Written as DNA, the CDR3 is TGTGCCAGCAGTTACCTCCATGGGACAGGGGAATGGCTCCTATCACCCCTCCACTTT. Amino acid sequence: CASSYLHGTGEWLLSPLHF. The whole variable domain, remainder taken from reference TRBV28 and TRBJ1-6, is DVKVTQSSRYLVKRTGEKVFLECVQDMDHENMFWYRQDPGLGLRLIYFSYDVKMKEKGDIPEGYSVSREKKERFSLILESASTNQTSMYLCASSYLHGTGEWLLSPLHFGNGTRLTVT.

This sequence joins TRBV7-5 and TRBJ1-2; the table's D gene call, TRBD1, was not cross checked with the DNA. TRBV7-5 is a pseudogene. This CDR3 has 17 amino acids. CDR3 DNA: TGTGCCAGAAGCTTAAGATCCAGGGGCGCCCGCCTGGGAGGCTACACCTTC. Its translation: CARSLRSRGARLGGYTF.

Only a few counts were recorded for this clone. The chain recombines TRBV6-6 with TRBJ2-7; 9 positions match TRBD2. Looked up from germline, CDR1 is MNHNY and CDR2 is SVGAGI (reference sequence). The ends lost 9 bases at V and 3 bases at J; junction bases unmatched: 3. CDR3 size: 12 residues. CDR3 nucleotide sequence: TGTGCCAGTTTTAGCGGGAGCTACGAGCAGTACTTC. This sequence encodes CASFSGSYEQYF.

Written as DNA, the CDR3 is TGTGCCAGCAGGACTAGCGGCTCCTACAATGAGCAGTTCTTC. Translated: CASRTSGSYNEQFF. V and J are TRBV27 and TRBJ2-1; 9 nucleotides match TRBD2. The V segment lost 6 bases and the J segment 0 bases; nucleotides outside the gene matches: 0. CDR3 size: 14 residues. CDR1 is MNHEY, CDR2 SMNVEV, per germline (reference sequence).

This clone was found a few times. The chain recombines TRBV6-5 with TRBJ2-2; maybe TRBD2 (5 bases). Germline V CDR1 and CDR2: MNHEY, SVGAGI. The germline V and J ends were trimmed by 8 bases and 0 bases, with 7 bases remaining between them. This CDR3 is built from 13 residues. Written as DNA, the CDR3 is TGTGCCAGCGGCGGGCCGAACACCGGGGAGCTGTTTTTT. Protein product: CASGGPNTGELFF.

The genes are TRBV27 and TRBJ1-2; 8 positions agree with TRBD1. V lost 6 bases and J lost 4; bases outside the gene matches: 7. Germline V gene sequence: CDR1 MNHEY, CDR2 SMNVEV (reference sequence). This CDR3 spans 14 amino acids. The CDR3 protein is CASRGTGLFYGYTF. For the CDR3, the DNA is TGTGCCAGCAGGGGGACAGGACTCTTCTATGGCTACACCTTC.

This chain connects TRBV14 to TRBJ1-5; 7 bases are a match to TRBD1. The CDR3 covers 14 residues. V shed 5 bases, J shed 5 bases, and the junction held 6 bases outside the gene matches. Germline V gene data show CDR1 as SGHDN and CDR2 as FVKESK. Here the CDR3 reads CASSGTGDYQPQHF. The CDR3 DNA reads as TGTGCCAGCAGCGGAACAGGGGATTATCAGCCCCAGCATTTT. Supplemented by reference TRBV14 and TRBJ1-5, the full variable domain reads EAGVTQFPSHSVIEKGQTVTLRCDPISGHDNLYWYRRVMGKEIKFLLHFVKESKQDESGMPNNRFLAERTGGTYSTLKVQPAELEDSGVYFCASSGTGDYQPQHFGDGTRLSIL.

The chain recombines TRBV5-4 with TRBJ2-7, with 10 nucleotides matching TRBD2. In germline, CDR1 is SGHNT, CDR2 YYREEE (reference sequence). This CDR3 spans 15 amino acids. Losses at the gene ends were 4 bases for V and 6 bases for J; bases not matched to a gene: 10. CDR3 nucleotide sequence: TGTGCCAGCAGCATAATAGCGGGAGGTTGGGGCGAGCAGTACTTC. Protein: CASSIIAGGWGEQYF.

The table lists this clone with a count of one. The chain combines TRBV7-9 with TRBJ1-5; D is uncertain. Germline V lookup: CDR1 SEHNR, CDR2 FQNEAQ (reference sequence). The CDR3 runs to 14 residues. V lost 6 bases and J 4 bases, leaving 13 bases between the germline ends. The CDR3 DNA reads as TGTGCCAGCAGTTCTACAAGACCTAATCAGCCCCAGCATTTT. This sequence encodes CASSSTRPNQPQHF.

This chain links TRBV19 with TRBJ2-1, with 12 bases identical to TRBD2. V gave up 5 bases and J gave up 4 bases; unmatched junction bases: 3. The germline V gene encodes CDR1 LNHDA and CDR2 SQIVND (reference sequence). CDR3 length: 15 residues. The CDR3 bases are TGTGCCAGTAGTCCTAGCGGGGGGGAGTACAATGAGCAGTTCTTC. It translates to CASSPSGGEYNEQFF.

Concerning this clone itself: At the DNA level, this CDR3 is encoded by other sequences in the same sample as well. The genes are TRBV5-1 and TRBJ2-7, with unresolved D. The CDR3 loop spans 12 amino acids. Germline CDR1 and CDR2: SGHRS and YFSETQ. V dropped 4 bases and J dropped 0 bases, with 5 bases sitting between them. CDR3: CASSPGSYEQYF. CDR3 DNA sequence: TGCGCCAGCAGCCCGGGCTCCTACGAGCAGTACTTC.

The rearrangement uses TRBV7-8 and TRBJ2-1; 7 nucleotides agree with TRBD1. Germline V CDR1 and CDR2: SGHVS, FQNEAQ. Germline trimming cut 5 bases from V and 15 bases from J; bases unmatched to any gene: 13. This CDR3 has 13 amino acids. The CDR3 spells CASSRIMTGLGFF. The CDR3, as DNA: TGTGCCAGCAGCCGTATAATGACAGGGTTGGGGTTCTTC.

V and J are TRBV7-9 and TRBJ1-1, with D unclear. Between the trimmed V and J ends, which lost 2 bases and 8 bases, there was a span of 15 bases. The germline CDR1 and CDR2 sequences are SEHNR and FQNEAQ (reference sequence). This CDR3 spans 14 amino acids. CDR3 in DNA: TGTGCCAGCAGCTTATCGGTCCGTTCGCCAGAAGCTTTCTTT. It yields the protein CASSLSVRSPEAFF.

The V and J genes are TRBV6-1 and TRBJ1-5; no clear D gene. This CDR3 has 15 amino acids. V lost 2 bases to trimming and J lost 2 bases, with 10 bases between them. Germline V gene data show CDR1 as MNHNS and CDR2 as SASEGT. CDR3 protein: CASSEWVVGNQPQHF. CDR3 nucleotide sequence: TGTGCCAGCAGTGAATGGGTCGTTGGCAATCAGCCCCAGCATTTT.

The count of this clone is one. The chain uses TRBV10-1 and TRBJ1-1; D gene uncertain. The V end lost 3 bases, the J end lost 1 base, and 9 bases lay between the germline ends. CDR1 WNHNN and CDR2 SYGVQD come from the germline V gene (reference sequence). CDR3 size: 14 residues. The CDR3 bases are TGCGCCAGCAGTGACAGGTGGCCGAACACTGAAGCTTTCTTT. It encodes CASSDRWPNTEAFF.

This chain connects TRBV9 to TRBJ2-1; 7 nucleotides match TRBD2. With V trimmed by 6 bases and J by 8 bases, 5 bases remained unmatched. The V gene's germline CDR1 is SGDLS and CDR2 YYNGEE. This CDR3 has 12 amino acids. The CDR3 loop reads CASNRAGYEQFF. In DNA, the CDR3 is TGTGCCAGCAATCGAGCGGGATATGAGCAGTTCTTC.